This entry is about one T cell receptor beta chain. This clonotype occurred many times. The clone's antigen remains unknown. Base quality data are lacking; no much larger clone is found one base away. The data originate from a study of regulatory T cells in long-lasting Graves disease (dated by TCRdb to about 2021). Some background on the complete study: In the newly diagnosed Graves' disease group, patients had been taking antithyroid drugs for less than 3 months. Persistent Graves' disease patients were compared with newly diagnosed Graves' disease patients by peripheral blood TCR sequencing and RNA sequencing. A total of around 35 samples underwent TCR sequencing: approximately 13 from persistent and about 20 from newly diagnosed Graves' disease patients. The study was registered as a clinical trial and conducted in China.

Explained via the paper, the time point label denotes: newly diagnosed GD, antithyroid drugs for less than 3 months. For both TCR sequencing and RNA sequencing, RNA was extracted from PBMCs using TRIzol. Graves' disease was diagnosed according to American Thyroid Association guidelines. Patients were recruited from an endocrinology department in Xi'an, China. From each patient, about 9.7 milliliters of peripheral blood was collected into an EDTA anticoagulant tube. Ficoll Paque Plus density gradient separation was used to isolate PBMCs, and no further T cell sorting was performed. An Agilent 2100 Bioanalyzer and agarose gel were used to check RNA quality, while a NanoDrop 2000 measured RNA concentration. The method was multiplex PCR. The sample was run on an Illumina HiSeq 4000. TCR beta libraries were built with iRepertoire HTBI primers and Arm-PCR amplification of CDR3 regions. PCR products were gel purified before sequencing. Regarding the original processing steps: Across samples, 62 TRBV and 15 or so TRBJ segments were identified and used for gene usage analysis of CDR3 amino acid clonotypes. COPE and FqMerger were used to merge the filtered high-quality paired reads into contigs. BLAST was used to align contigs to the IMGT TRBV, TRBD and TRBJ reference genes, and CDR3 was defined following IMGT. Highly expanded clones were defined as clonotypes with a frequency above 0.1%. Repertoire diversity was measured by Shannon entropy, and V-J evenness by the Gini coefficient. A clonotype was considered public if more than one individual shared it. Using fastp at Q25 and MiXCR, TCRdb reprocessed the public reads and kept productive beta chains. Every CDR3 protein is listed once, alongside the most common genes and DNA of its rows. The V and J calls follow TCRdb's processing rather than the paper's. Across this sample there are about 440,000 distinct CDR3 sequences, with about 15% seen only once. Roughly 10% of the sample comes from the top ten.

The V end gives up 4 bases and the J end 2 bases, leaving 4 bases in the junction not matched to a gene. The germline V gene (reference sequence) gives CDR1 as LGHDT and CDR2 as YNNKEL. Its CDR3 holds 14 amino acids, cysteine through phenylalanine. Here the CDR3 DNA is all that survives: 42 bases in frame from base 1. Beyond this particular receptor, the publication reports: Only the TCR beta chain was sequenced and analyzed. The authors acknowledged the small sample size as a limitation that may reduce accuracy. A larger number of public clonotypes was shared among persistent patients (approximately 3,000) than among newly diagnosed patients (approximately 930). Persistent disease showed preferential use of TRBV28, TRBJ1-2 and TRBJ2-5, whereas newly diagnosed disease favored TRBV20-1 and TRBJ2-1. Compared with newly diagnosed patients, persistent Graves' disease patients had lower TCR Shannon entropy and fewer highly expanded clones, which suggests clonal expansion. Only peripheral blood was studied, because thyroid tissue, the primary lesion, was inaccessible.

In addition, the sample was reused for a study of T cells in Graves' hyperthyroidism and ophthalmopathy. According to the second study: Stable Graves' hyperthyroidism was defined as the absence of progression to ophthalmopathy over 18 months of follow-up. Hyperthyroidism patients were newly diagnosed, had a disease duration of under 2 months, and were aged 18 to 65 years. Exclusion was applied to patients with uncontrolled infections, other autoimmune diseases, pregnancy or lactation. Diagnoses relied on clinical symptoms, serum thyroxine and TRAb, thyroid ultrasound and orbital computed tomography. The first round of RT-PCR for the TCR CDR3 was performed with the HTBI primer set and the Qiagen OneStep RT-PCR kit. Blood samples also contained most of the expanded thyroid clonotypes (frequency above 0.001), which suggests that blood repertoires may reflect thyroid immune responses. Ophthalmopathy was separated from stable hyperthyroidism by a 13 V-J signature model, with about 86% sensitivity and 81% to 82% specificity obtained in cross-validation and 80%/75% obtained in testing. In validation, progression to ophthalmopathy was predicted by the model with 70.59% sensitivity and roughly 76% specificity, a median of approximately 7.1 months before onset. To identify distinguishing TCR V-J signatures, a discovery cohort of roughly 100 patients was used, comprising 43 with Graves' ophthalmopathy and some 57 with stable Graves' hyperthyroidism. Prospective prediction of ophthalmopathy was tested in an independent validation cohort of some 20 hyperthyroidism patients and around 16 patients who later progressed to ophthalmopathy. The approximately 100 discovery patients were randomly divided into training and test sets at a 7:3 ratio. The study also compared thyroid tissue and blood T-cell repertoires from 5 to 7 Graves' hyperthyroidism patients. After sampling, hyperthyroidism patients received methimazole starting at 30 mg daily, and ophthalmopathy patients received high-dose intravenous methylprednisolone. Libraries were constructed in a second round of multiplex PCR, after which size selection and purification were performed. Libraries were sequenced paired-end with 100 bp reads on an Illumina HiSeq2000. SOAPnuke was used to process the raw data, throwing out any read that contained adapters or uncalled bases, had a mean Phred below 15, or lacked an exact constant-primer or identifier match. High-quality paired reads were merged with COPE v1.2.5, and unique nucleotide sequences were defined as clonotypes. MiTCR v1.1 was used to align clonotypes to the IMGT TRBV, TRBD and TRBJ reference segments. The analysis was restricted to V-J combinations with a frequency above 0.0001, which together covered 98% to 99.2% of the repertoires. A TCS score was defined as the ratio of F50 (clonal expansion) to E x V (chaos), with BLOSUM62-based TCRdist applied between CDR3 peptides within each V-J. Welch's t-statistics and random forest reduced around 520 V-J features to 13, which were used in a naive Bayes classifier (R e1071). No statistical method was used to set the sample size in advance, and investigators knew the group allocation. The paper reports TCR Vbeta CDR3 sequencing of roughly 140 peripheral blood samples: over 40 ophthalmopathy, under 80 hyperthyroidism and 17 progressor patients.

This chain is built from TRBV3-1 and TRBJ2-7; the central 8 bases match TRBD2. The origin of this receptor is a woman under 40 with Graves disease. Donor details come from another sample of the same person, matched by shared clones. This specimen consisted of peripheral blood mononuclear cells (PBMCs), obtained at new diagnosis, from a patient treated with antithyroid drugs. The DNA sequence is as follows: TGTGCCAGCAGCCGGGGTAGCGGGGCCTACGAGCAGTACTTC. This codes for CASSRGSGAYEQYF.